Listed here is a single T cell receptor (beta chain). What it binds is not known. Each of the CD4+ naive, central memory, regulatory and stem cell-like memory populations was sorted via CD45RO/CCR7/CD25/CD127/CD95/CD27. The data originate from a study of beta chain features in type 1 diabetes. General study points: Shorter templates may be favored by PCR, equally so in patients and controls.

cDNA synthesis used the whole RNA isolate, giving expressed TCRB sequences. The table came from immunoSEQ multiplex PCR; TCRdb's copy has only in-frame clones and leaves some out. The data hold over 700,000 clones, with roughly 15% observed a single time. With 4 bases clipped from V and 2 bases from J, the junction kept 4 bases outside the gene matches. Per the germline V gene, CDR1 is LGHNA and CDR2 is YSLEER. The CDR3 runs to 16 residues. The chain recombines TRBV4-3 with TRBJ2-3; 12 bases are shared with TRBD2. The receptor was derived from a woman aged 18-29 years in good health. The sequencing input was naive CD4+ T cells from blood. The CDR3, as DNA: TGCGCCAGCAGCCGAGGACTAGCGGGACTCACAGATACGCAGTATTTT. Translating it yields CASSRGLAGLTDTQYF.